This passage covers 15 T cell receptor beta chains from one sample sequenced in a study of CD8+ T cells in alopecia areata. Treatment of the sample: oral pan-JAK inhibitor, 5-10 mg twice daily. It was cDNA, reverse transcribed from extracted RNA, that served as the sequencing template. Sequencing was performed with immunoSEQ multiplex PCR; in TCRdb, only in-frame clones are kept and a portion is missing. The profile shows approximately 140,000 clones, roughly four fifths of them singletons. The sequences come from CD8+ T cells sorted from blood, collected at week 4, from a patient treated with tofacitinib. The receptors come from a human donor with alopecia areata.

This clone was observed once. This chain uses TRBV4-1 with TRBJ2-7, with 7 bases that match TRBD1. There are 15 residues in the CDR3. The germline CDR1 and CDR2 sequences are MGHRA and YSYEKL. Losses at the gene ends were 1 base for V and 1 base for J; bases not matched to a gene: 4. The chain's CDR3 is CASSQAQGTSYEQYF. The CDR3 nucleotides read TGCGCCAGCAGCCAAGCACAGGGGACATCCTACGAGCAGTACTTC.

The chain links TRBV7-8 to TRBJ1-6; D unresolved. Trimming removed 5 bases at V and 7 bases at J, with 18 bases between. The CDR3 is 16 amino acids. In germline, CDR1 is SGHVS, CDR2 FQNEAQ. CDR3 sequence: CASSPTVGGENSPLHF. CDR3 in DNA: TGTGCCAGCAGCCCCACCGTGGGCGGGGAAAATTCACCCCTCCACTTT.

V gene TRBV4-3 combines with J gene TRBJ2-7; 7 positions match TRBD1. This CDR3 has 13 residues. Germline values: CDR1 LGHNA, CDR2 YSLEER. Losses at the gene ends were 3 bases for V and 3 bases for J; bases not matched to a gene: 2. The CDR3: CASSHPGGYEQYF. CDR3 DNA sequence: TGCGCCAGCAGCCACCCAGGGGGCTACGAGCAGTACTTC.

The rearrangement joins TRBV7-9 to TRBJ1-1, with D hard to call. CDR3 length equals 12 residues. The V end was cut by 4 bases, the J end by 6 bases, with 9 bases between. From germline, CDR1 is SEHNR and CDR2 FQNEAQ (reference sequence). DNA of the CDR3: TGTGCCAGCAGCTCCGGATGGGCTGAAGCTTTCTTT. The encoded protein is CASSSGWAEAFF.

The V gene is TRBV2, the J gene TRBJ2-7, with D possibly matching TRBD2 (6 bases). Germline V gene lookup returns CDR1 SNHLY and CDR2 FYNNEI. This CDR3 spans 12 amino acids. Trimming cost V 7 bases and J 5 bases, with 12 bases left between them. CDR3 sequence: CASIWRADEQYF. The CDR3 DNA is TGTGCCAGCATATGGAGGGCTGACGAGCAGTACTTC.

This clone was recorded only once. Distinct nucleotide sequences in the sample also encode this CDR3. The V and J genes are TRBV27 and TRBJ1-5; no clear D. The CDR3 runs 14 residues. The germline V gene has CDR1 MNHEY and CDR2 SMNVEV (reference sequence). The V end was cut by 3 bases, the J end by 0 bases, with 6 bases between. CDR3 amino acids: CASSLAYSNQPQHF. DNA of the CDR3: TGTGCCAGCAGTTTGGCTTATAGCAATCAGCCCCAGCATTTT.

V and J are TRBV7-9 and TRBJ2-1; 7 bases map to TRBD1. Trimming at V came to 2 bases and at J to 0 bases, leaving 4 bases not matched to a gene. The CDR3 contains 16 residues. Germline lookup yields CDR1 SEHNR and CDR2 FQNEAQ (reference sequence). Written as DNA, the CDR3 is TGTGCCAGCAGCTTAAGGACAGGAAGCTCCTACAATGAGCAGTTCTTC. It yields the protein CASSLRTGSSYNEQFF.

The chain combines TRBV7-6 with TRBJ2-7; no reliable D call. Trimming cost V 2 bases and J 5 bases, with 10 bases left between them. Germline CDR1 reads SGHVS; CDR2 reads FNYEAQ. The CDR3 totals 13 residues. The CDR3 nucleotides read TGTGCCAGCAGCTTAAAAGGAACCCACGAGCAGTACTTC. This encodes CASSLKGTHEQYF.

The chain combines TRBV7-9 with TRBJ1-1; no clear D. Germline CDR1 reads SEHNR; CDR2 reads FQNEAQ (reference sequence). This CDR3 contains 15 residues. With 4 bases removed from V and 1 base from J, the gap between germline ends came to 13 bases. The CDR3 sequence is CASSSALRANTEAFF. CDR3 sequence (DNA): TGTGCCAGCAGCTCCGCTTTGAGGGCGAACACTGAAGCTTTCTTT.

CDR3: CASSKVEFGTGVIDSAANVLTF. CDR3 in DNA: TGTGCCAGCAGCAAAGTTGAGTTCGGGACAGGGGTAATTGACTCTGCGGCCAACGTCCTGACTTTC. This chain connects TRBV21-1 to TRBJ2-6; TRBD1, as called in the table, went unchecked against the DNA. TRBV21-1 is a recognized pseudogene. There are 22 residues in the CDR3.

CDR3 amino acids: CASSLEGTGIETQYF. In nucleotides, the CDR3 is TGTGCCAGCAGCTTAGAGGGGACAGGGATTGAGACCCAGTACTTC. The J gene is TRBJ2-5, the V gene TRBV7-9; 9 bases agree with TRBD1. Trimming took 1 base from V and 5 from J; bases not matched to a gene: 5. Germline V gene sequence: CDR1 SEHNR, CDR2 FQNEAQ (reference sequence). CDR3 length: 15 amino acids.

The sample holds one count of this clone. The CDR3 sequence is CASSQESASGARGEQFF. As DNA, the CDR3 is TGCGCCAGCAGCCAAGAATCCGCTAGCGGGGCCCGGGGGGAGCAGTTCTTC. This rearrangement joins TRBV4-3 to TRBJ2-1; 9 bases line up with TRBD2. Germline loops: CDR1 LGHNA, CDR2 YSLEER. The CDR3 covers 17 residues. With 0 bases clipped from V and 10 bases from J, the junction kept 13 bases outside the gene matches.

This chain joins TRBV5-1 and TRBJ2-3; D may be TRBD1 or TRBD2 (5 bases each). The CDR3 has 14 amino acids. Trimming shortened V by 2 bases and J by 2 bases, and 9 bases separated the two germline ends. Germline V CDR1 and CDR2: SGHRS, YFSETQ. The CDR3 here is CASSFGTLTDTQYF. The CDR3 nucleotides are TGCGCCAGCAGCTTCGGGACGCTCACAGATACGCAGTATTTT.

The CDR3 protein is CASSWGSGGRSHQPQHF. In DNA form, the CDR3 reads TGTGCCAGCAGCTGGGGTTCGGGGGGCAGATCTCATCAGCCCCAGCATTTT. The genes are TRBV7-9 and TRBJ1-5; tentative D call: TRBD1 (6 bases). Between the trimmed V and J ends, which lost 4 bases and 5 bases, there was a span of 21 bases. From germline, CDR1 is SEHNR and CDR2 FQNEAQ (reference sequence). This CDR3 has 17 residues.

The CDR3 here is CSVEDSTANSYNEQFF. In DNA, the CDR3 is TGCAGCGTTGAAGATTCAACGGCCAACTCCTACAATGAGCAGTTCTTC. V gene TRBV29-1 combines with J gene TRBJ2-1; D unclear. Trimming pared 0 bases from V and 0 bases from J, leaving 12 bases between. This CDR3 is 16 amino acids long. Germline assignment: CDR1 SQVTM and CDR2 ANQGSEA.